The rows below give T cell receptor beta chains drawn from one sample of a study of blood T cells in healthy people across ages. TCRdb reprocessed the 5' RACE reads via MiXCR and lists one record per CDR3 protein. The sample holds some 780,000 distinct CDR3 sequences, roughly three fifths seen once. What was sequenced was blood. These receptors were taken from a man aged 40-55 years in good health. Both conserved end residues are part of each CDR3.

v_call	j_call	cdr3_aa
TRBV2	TRBJ2-3	CASSVLAGGLDTQYF
TRBV10-3	TRBJ2-5	CAISQRDLEQETQYF
TRBV11-1	TRBJ2-7	CASSPLRQGAGEQYF
TRBV7-2	TRBJ2-1	CASSLEPDNEQFF
TRBV7-3	TRBJ2-3	CASSDRTGGGNTQYF
TRBV6-2/TRBV6-3	TRBJ1-5	CASSYGPGFQPQHF
TRBV29-1	TRBJ1-1	CSARLGGDTEAFF
TRBV12-5	TRBJ2-1	CAIVRTSGYNEQFF
TRBV20-1	TRBJ1-6	CSVDVSSSYNSPLHF
TRBV27	.	CASSYGISNEQYF
TRBV11-2	TRBJ2-7	CASSLGLLEQYF
TRBV3-1	TRBJ2-5	CASSRRAGYQETQYF
TRBV7-8	TRBJ2-7	CASSLVDRGYEQYF
TRBV4-2	TRBJ2-5	CASSQRDLAGETQYF
TRBV28	TRBJ2-5	CATTPSGVGRFRGETQYF
TRBV6-5	TRBJ2-5	CASSYSGLAGDLQETQYF
TRBV21-1	TRBJ2-5	CASSKEVPPETQYF
TRBV6-4	TRBJ2-5	CASSIVPSETQYF
TRBV9	TRBJ1-1	CASSVKANTEAFF
TRBV5-6	TRBJ1-2	CASTASGAQTYGYTF
TRBV7-2	TRBJ2-7	CASSFDSYEQYF
TRBV20-1	TRBJ2-4	CSATHAGSLAKNIQYF
TRBV29-1	TRBJ2-3	CSAPSGETQYF